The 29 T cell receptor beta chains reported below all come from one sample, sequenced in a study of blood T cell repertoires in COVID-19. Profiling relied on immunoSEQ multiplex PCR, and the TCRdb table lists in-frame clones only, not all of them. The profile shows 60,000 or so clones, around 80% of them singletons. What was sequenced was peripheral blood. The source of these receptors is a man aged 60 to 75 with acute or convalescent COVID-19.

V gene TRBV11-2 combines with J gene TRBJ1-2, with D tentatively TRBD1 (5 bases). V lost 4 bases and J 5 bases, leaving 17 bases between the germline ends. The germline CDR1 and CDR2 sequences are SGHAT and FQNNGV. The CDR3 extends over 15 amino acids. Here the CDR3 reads CASSSNTGGGYGYTF. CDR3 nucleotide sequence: TGTGCCAGCAGCTCTAATACAGGAGGAGGGTATGGCTACACCTTC. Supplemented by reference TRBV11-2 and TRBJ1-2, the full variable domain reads EAGVAQSPRYKIIEKRQSVAFWCNPISGHATLYWYQQILGQGPKLLIQFQNNGVVDDSQLPKDRFSAERLKGVDSTLKIQPAKLEDSAVYLCASSSNTGGGYGYTFGSGTRLTVV.

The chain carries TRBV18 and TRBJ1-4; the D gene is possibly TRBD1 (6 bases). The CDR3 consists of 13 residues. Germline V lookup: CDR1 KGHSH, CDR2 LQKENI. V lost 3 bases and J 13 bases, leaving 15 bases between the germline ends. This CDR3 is CASSPHWTEALFF. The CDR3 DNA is TGTGCCAGCTCACCCCACTGGACAGAGGCACTGTTTTTT. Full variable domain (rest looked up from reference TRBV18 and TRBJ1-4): NAGVMQNPRHLVRRRGQEARLRCSPMKGHSHVYWYRQLPEEGLKFMVYLQKENIIDESGMPKERFSAEFPKEGPSILRIQQVVRGDSAAYFCASSPHWTEALFFGSGTQLSVL.

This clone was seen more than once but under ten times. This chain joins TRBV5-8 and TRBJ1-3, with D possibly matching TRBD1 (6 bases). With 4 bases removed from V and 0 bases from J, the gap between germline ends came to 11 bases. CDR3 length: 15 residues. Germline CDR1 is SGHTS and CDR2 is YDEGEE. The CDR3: CASSQGQSSGNTIYF. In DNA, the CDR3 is TGTGCCAGCAGCCAAGGACAGTCCTCTGGAAACACCATATATTTT.

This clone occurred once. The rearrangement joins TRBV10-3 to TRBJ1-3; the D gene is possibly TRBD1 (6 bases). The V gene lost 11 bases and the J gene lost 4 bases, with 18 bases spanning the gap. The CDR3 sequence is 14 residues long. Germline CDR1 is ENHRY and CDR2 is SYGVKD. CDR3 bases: TGTGCCTCATCGTTCTCTGGGGGCGGAAACACCATATATTTT. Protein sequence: CASSFSGGGNTIYF.

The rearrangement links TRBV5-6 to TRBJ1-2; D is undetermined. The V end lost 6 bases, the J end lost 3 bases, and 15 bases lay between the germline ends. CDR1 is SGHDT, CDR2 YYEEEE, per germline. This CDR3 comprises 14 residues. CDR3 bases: TGTGCCAGCAATCGGGAGAGGGTTGACTATGGCTACACCTTC. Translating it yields CASNRERVDYGYTF.

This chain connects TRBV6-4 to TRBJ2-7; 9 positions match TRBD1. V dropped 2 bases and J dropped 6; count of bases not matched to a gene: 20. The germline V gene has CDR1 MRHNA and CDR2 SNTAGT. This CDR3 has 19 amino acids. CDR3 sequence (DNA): TGTGCCAGCAGTGACCCCCTGCCCCCTCCGGGACAGGGTATAGGCGAGCAGTACTTC. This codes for CASSDPLPPPGQGIGEQYF.

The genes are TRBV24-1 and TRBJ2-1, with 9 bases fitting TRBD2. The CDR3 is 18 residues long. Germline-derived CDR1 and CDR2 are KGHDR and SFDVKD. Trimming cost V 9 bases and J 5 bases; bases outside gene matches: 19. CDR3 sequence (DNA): TGTGCCACCCGCCCGGCAGGGAATAGCGGGGGCCTAAACAATGAGCAGTTCTTC. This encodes CATRPAGNSGGLNNEQFF.

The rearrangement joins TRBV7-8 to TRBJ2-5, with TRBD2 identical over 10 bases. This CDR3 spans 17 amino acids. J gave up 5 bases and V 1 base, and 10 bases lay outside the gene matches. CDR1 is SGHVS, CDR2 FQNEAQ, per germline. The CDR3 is CASSLVASGGRGETQYF. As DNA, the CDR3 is TGTGCCAGCAGCTTAGTCGCTAGCGGGGGCCGTGGGGAGACCCAGTACTTC.

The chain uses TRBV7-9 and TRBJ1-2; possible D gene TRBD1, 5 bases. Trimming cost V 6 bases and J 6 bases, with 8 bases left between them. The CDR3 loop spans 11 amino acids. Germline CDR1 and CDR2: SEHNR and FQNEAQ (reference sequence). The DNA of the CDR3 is TGTGCCAGCAGTGGGACTCATGGCTACACCTTC. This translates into CASSGTHGYTF.

Here the CDR3 DNA reads TGTGCCAGCAGCTTTAAGACACCCCTCGTTGGGGCCAACGTCCTGACTTTC. The encoded protein is CASSFKTPLVGANVLTF. The rearrangement links TRBV5-8 to TRBJ2-6; D call uncertain. Germline CDR1 SGHTS, CDR2 YDEGEE. The CDR3 spans 17 residues. V lost 2 bases, J lost 3 bases, and 15 bases lay in between.

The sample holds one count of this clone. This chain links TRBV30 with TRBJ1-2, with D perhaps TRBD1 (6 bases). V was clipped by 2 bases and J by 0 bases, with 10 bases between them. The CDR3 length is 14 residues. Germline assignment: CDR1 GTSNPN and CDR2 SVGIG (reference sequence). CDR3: CAWSYREANYGYTF. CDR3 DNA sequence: TGTGCCTGGAGTTACAGGGAAGCTAACTATGGCTACACCTTC.

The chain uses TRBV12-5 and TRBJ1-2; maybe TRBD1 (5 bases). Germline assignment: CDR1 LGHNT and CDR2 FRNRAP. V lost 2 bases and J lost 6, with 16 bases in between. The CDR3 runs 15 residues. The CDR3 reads CASGLLGGGADGYTF. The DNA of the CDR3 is TGTGCTAGTGGTTTGTTGGGAGGTGGGGCGGATGGCTACACCTTC.

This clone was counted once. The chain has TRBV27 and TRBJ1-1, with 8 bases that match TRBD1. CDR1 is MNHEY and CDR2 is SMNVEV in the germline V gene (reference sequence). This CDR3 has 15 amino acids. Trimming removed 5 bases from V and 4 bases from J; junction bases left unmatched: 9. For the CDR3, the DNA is TGTGCCAGCAGTGTCGGACAGGGATGGAGCACTGAAGCTTTCTTT. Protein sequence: CASSVGQGWSTEAFF.

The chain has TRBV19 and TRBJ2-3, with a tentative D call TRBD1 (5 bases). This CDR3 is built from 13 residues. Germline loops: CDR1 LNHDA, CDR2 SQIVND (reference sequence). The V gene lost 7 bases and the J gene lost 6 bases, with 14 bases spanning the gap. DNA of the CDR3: TGTGCCAGTAATGACAGACCTCAGGATACGCAGTATTTT. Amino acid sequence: CASNDRPQDTQYF.

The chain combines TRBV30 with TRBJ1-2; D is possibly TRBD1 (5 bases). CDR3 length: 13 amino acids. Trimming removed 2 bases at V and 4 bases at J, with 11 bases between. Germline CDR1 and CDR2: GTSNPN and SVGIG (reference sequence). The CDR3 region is CAWSTGHFYGYTF. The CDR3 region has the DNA TGTGCCTGGAGTACCGGACACTTCTATGGCTACACCTTC. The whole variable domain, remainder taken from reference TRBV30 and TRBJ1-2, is SQTIHQWPATLVQPVGSPLSLECTVEGTSNPNLYWYRQAAGRGLQLLFYSVGIGQISSEVPQNLSASRPQDRQFILSSKKLLLSDSGFYLCAWSTGHFYGYTFGSGTRLTVV.

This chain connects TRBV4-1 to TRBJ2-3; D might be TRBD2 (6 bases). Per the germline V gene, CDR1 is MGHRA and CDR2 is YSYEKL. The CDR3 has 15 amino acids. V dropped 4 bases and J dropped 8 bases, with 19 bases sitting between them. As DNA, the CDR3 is TGCGCCAGCAGCCCCCCGGGACTTCCCCCTGTTACGCAGTATTTT. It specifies CASSPPGLPPVTQYF.

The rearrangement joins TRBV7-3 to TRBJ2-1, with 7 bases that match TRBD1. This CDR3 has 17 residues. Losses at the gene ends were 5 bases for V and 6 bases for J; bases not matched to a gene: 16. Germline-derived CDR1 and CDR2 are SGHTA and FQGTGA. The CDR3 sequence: CASSGRNYQGEANEQFF. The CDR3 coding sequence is TGTGCCAGCAGCGGCCGTAACTATCAGGGGGAAGCCAATGAGCAGTTCTTC.

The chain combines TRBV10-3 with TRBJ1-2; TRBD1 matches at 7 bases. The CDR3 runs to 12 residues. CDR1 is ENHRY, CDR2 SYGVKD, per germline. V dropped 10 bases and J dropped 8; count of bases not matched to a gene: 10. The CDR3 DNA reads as TGTGCCACCTTGTCAGGGGGAGGCGGCTACACCTTC. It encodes CATLSGGGGYTF.

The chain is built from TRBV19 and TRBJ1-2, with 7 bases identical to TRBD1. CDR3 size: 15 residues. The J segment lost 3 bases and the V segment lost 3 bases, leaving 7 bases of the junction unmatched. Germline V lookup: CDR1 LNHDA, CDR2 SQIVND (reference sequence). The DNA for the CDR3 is TGTGCCAGTAGTATCCTCCTCGGACAGGACTATGGCTACACCTTC. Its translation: CASSILLGQDYGYTF.

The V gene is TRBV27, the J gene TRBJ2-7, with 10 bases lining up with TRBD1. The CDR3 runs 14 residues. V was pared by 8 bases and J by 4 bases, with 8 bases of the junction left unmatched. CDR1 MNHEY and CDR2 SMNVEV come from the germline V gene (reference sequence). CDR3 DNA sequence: TGTGCCAGCCGGACAGGGGGAGAGTTGTACGAGCAGTACTTC. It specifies CASRTGGELYEQYF.

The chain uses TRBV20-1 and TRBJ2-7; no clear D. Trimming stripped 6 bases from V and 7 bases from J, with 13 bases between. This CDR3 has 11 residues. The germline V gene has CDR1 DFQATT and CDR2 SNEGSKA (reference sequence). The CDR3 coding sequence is TGCAGTGCGTTGACTCCTCAGGAGCAGTACTTC. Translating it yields CSALTPQEQYF.

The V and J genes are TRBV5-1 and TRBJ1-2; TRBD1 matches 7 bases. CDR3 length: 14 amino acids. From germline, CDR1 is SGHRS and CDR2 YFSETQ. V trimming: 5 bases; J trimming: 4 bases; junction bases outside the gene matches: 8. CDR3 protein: CASRPDRVPYGYTF. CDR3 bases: TGCGCCAGCAGGCCTGACAGGGTACCCTATGGCTACACCTTC.

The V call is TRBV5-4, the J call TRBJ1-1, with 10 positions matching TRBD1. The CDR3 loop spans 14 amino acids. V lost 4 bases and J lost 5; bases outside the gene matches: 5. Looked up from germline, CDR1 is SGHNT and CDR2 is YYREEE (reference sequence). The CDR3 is CASSARTGGTEAFF. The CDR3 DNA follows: TGTGCCAGCAGCGCGAGGACAGGGGGAACTGAAGCTTTCTTT.

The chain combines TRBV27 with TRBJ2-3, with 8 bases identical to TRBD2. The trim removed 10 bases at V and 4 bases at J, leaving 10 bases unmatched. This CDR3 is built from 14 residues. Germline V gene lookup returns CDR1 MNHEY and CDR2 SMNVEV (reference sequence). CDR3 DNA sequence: TGTGCCACCCGGGGGCGAGCGGGGGCAGATACGCAGTATTTT. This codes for CATRGRAGADTQYF.

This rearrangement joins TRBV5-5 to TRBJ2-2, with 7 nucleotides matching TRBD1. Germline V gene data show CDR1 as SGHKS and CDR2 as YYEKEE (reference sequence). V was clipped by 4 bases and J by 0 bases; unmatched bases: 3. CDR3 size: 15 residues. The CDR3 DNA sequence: TGTGCCAGCAGCACCGGACAGGCGAACACCGGGGAGCTGTTTTTT. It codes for CASSTGQANTGELFF.

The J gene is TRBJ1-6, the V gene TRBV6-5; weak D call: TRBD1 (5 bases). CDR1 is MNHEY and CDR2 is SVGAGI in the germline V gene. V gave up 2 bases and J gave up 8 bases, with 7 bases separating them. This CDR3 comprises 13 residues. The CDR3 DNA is TGTGCCAGCAGTTACAGGGGTGATTCACCCCTCCACTTT. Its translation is CASSYRGDSPLHF.

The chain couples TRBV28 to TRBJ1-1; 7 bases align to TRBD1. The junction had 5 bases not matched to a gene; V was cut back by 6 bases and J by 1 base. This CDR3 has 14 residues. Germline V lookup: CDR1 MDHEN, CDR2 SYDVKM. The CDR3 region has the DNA TGTGCCAGCAGCCCCGGGACAGAGAACACTGAAGCTTTCTTT. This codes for CASSPGTENTEAFF.

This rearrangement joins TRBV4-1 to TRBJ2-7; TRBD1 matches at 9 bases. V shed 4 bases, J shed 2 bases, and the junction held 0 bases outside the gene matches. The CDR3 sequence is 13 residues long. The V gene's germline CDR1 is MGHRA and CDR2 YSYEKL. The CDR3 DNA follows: TGCGCCAGCAGCCGGACAGGGGCCTACGAGCAGTACTTC. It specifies CASSRTGAYEQYF.

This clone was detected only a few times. The CDR3 spells CAIPTIQGMREQYF. The CDR3 coding sequence is TGTGCCATACCCACGATACAGGGGATGAGGGAGCAGTACTTC. The J gene is TRBJ2-7, the V gene TRBV21-1; TRBD1, the table's D call, lacks a check against the DNA. TRBV21-1 is noted as a pseudogene. CDR3 length: 14 amino acids.